Listed below are T cell receptor beta chains from one sample, sequenced in a study of blood T cell repertoires in COVID-19. Assay used: immunoSEQ multiplex PCR; TCRdb lists only in-frame clones, some missing. The data contain about 260,000 clones, about 86% of them singletons. The sequenced sample was PBMCs or T cells enriched from blood (not recorded which). The source of these receptors is a man aged 25-45 years with acute COVID-19. The CDR3 runs from the conserved cysteine through the conserved F or W. A D gene is named only where the DNA matches it firmly. Size tells how often a clone was seen (once, few, many) or the class of an expanded clone, and some rows leave it out.

clone_size: NA
d_call: TRBD1
j_call: TRBJ1-5
v_call: TRBV28
cdr3_aa: CASTMGTGLGNQPQHF
cdr3_nt: TGTGCCAGCACTATGGGGACAGGGCTTGGCAATCAGCCCCAGCATTTT

clone_size: NA
d_call: NA
j_call: TRBJ2-3
v_call: TRBV5-8
cdr3_aa: CASSLGTGVTDTQYF
cdr3_nt: TGTGCCAGCAGCTTGGGGACGGGGGTAACAGATACGCAGTATTTT

clone_size: NA
d_call: TRBD1
j_call: TRBJ2-1
v_call: TRBV9
cdr3_aa: CASSVAGAGGDEQFF
cdr3_nt: TGTGCCAGCAGCGTAGCCGGGGCAGGGGGCGATGAGCAGTTCTTC

clone_size: NA
d_call: TRBD1
j_call: TRBJ2-2
v_call: TRBV10-1
cdr3_aa: CASEAGGSGELFF
cdr3_nt: TGCGCCAGTGAGGCAGGGGGCTCCGGGGAGCTGTTTTTT

clone_size: NA
d_call: TRBD1
j_call: TRBJ2-1
v_call: TRBV27
cdr3_aa: CASSPYDRGEQFF
cdr3_nt: TGTGCCAGCAGTCCCTACGACAGGGGTGAGCAGTTCTTC

clone_size: NA
d_call: TRBD1
j_call: TRBJ1-4
v_call: TRBV9
cdr3_aa: CASSLGTGTTNEKLFF
cdr3_nt: TGTGCCAGCAGCCTAGGGACAGGTACAACTAATGAAAAACTGTTTTTT

clone_size: NA
d_call: NA
j_call: TRBJ1-3
v_call: TRBV6-5
cdr3_aa: CASRPGIARDTIYF
cdr3_nt: TGTGCCAGCAGACCCGGGATTGCCCGAGACACCATATATTTT

clone_size: few
d_call: NA
j_call: TRBJ1-6
v_call: TRBV5-4
cdr3_aa: CASSLAGSSPLHF
cdr3_nt: TGTGCCAGCAGCTTAGCGGGTAGCTCACCCCTCCACTTT

clone_size: NA
d_call: TRBD1
j_call: TRBJ1-2
v_call: TRBV14
cdr3_aa: CASSQQGATNYGYTF
cdr3_nt: TGTGCCAGCAGCCAACAGGGGGCAACTAACTATGGCTACACCTTC

clone_size: NA
d_call: TRBD1
j_call: TRBJ2-5
v_call: TRBV27
cdr3_aa: CASSFGTGSQVTQYF
cdr3_nt: TGTGCCAGCAGTTTTGGGACAGGGAGTCAGGTGACCCAGTACTTC

clone_size: NA
d_call: NA
j_call: TRBJ2-1
v_call: TRBV19
cdr3_aa: CASSIFHTPLSDLYNEQFF
cdr3_nt: TGTGCCAGTAGTATATTTCACACCCCTCTCAGCGACCTCTACAATGAGCAGTTCTTC

clone_size: NA
d_call: NA
j_call: TRBJ2-1
v_call: TRBV29-1
cdr3_aa: CSVGGRTYNEQFF
cdr3_nt: TGCAGCGTTGGCGGGCGTACCTACAATGAGCAGTTCTTC

clone_size: NA
d_call: NA
j_call: TRBJ1-2
v_call: TRBV7-9
cdr3_aa: CASSQGSGGSLVSGYTF
cdr3_nt: TGTGCCAGCAGCCAGGGGTCAGGCGGAAGCCTCGTGTCTGGCTACACCTTC

clone_size: NA
d_call: NA
j_call: TRBJ1-1
v_call: TRBV6-1
cdr3_aa: CASSETANTEAFF
cdr3_nt: TGTGCCAGCAGTGAAACAGCCAACACTGAAGCTTTCTTT

clone_size: NA
d_call: NA
j_call: TRBJ2-2
v_call: TRBV9
cdr3_aa: CASSPEVRRVGELFF
cdr3_nt: TGTGCCAGCAGCCCAGAGGTACGGCGGGTCGGGGAGCTGTTTTTT

clone_size: NA
d_call: NA
j_call: TRBJ2-2
v_call: TRBV5-6
cdr3_aa: CASSLGIRAGELFF
cdr3_nt: TGTGCCAGCAGCCTGGGGATTCGGGCCGGGGAGCTGTTTTTT

clone_size: NA
d_call: NA
j_call: TRBJ1-2
v_call: TRBV21-1
cdr3_aa: CASSTDRSNYGYTF
cdr3_nt: TGTGCCAGCAGCACCGACAGATCTAACTATGGCTACACCTTC

clone_size: NA
d_call: NA
j_call: TRBJ1-5
v_call: TRBV6-5
cdr3_aa: CASSDQTPLNQPQHF
cdr3_nt: TGTGCCAGCAGCGATCAAACACCTCTCAATCAGCCCCAGCATTTT

clone_size: NA
d_call: TRBD1
j_call: TRBJ1-6
v_call: TRBV19
cdr3_aa: CASRPGTGGSPLHF
cdr3_nt: TGTGCCAGTAGGCCCGGGACAGGGGGATCACCCCTCCACTTT

clone_size: NA
d_call: NA
j_call: TRBJ1-1
v_call: TRBV19
cdr3_aa: CASSIEGITEAFF
cdr3_nt: TGTGCCAGTAGTATTGAGGGAATCACTGAAGCTTTCTTT

clone_size: NA
d_call: TRBD1
j_call: TRBJ2-2
v_call: TRBV14
cdr3_aa: CASSQGGQGRTGELFF
cdr3_nt: TGTGCCAGCAGCCAGGGAGGACAGGGGCGAACCGGGGAGCTGTTTTTT

clone_size: NA
d_call: TRBD1
j_call: TRBJ1-1
v_call: TRBV28
cdr3_aa: CASNSRGPTEAFF
cdr3_nt: TGTGCCAGCAATAGTAGGGGGCCCACTGAAGCTTTCTTT

clone_size: once
d_call: NA
j_call: TRBJ1-6
v_call: TRBV5-6
cdr3_aa: CASSLAGNSPLHF
cdr3_nt: TGTGCCAGCAGCTTGGCGGGGAATTCACCCCTCCACTTT

clone_size: NA
d_call: NA
j_call: TRBJ1-1
v_call: TRBV10-3
cdr3_aa: CAITPSGGNTEAFF
cdr3_nt: TGTGCCATCACCCCGTCAGGAGGGAACACTGAAGCTTTCTTT

clone_size: NA
d_call: TRBD2
j_call: TRBJ2-3
v_call: TRBV27
cdr3_aa: CASSSLAGGPTDTQYF
cdr3_nt: TGTGCCAGCAGTTCCTTAGCGGGAGGGCCGACAGATACGCAGTATTTT